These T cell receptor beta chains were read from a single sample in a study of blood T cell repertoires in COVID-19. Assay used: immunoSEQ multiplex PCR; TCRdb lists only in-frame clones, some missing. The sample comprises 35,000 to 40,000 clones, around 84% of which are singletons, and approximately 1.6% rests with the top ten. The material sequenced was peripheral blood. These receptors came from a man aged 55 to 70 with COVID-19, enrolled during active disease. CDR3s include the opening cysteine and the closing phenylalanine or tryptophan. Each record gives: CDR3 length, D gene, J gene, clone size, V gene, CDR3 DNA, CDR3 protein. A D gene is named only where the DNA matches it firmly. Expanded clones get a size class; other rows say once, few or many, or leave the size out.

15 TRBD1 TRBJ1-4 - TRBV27 TGTGCCAGCAGTTTAGGGGGACAGCCTAATGAAAAACTGTTTTTT CASSLGGQPNEKLFF
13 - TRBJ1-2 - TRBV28 TGTGCCAGCAGTCCCCGACAGCCCTATGGCTACACCTTC CASSPRQPYGYTF
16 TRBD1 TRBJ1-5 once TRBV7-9 TGTGCCAGCAGCTTAGCGGGGGGGACAGGGAATCAGCCCCAGCATTTT CASSLAGGTGNQPQHF
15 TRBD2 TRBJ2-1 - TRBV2 TGTGCCAGCAGTCTGACTAGCGGGATGAGGGATGAGCAGTTCTTC CASSLTSGMRDEQFF
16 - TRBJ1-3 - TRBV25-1 TGTGCCAGCAGTGAATATTTGGCTTTCTCTGGAAACACCATATATTTT CASSEYLAFSGNTIYF
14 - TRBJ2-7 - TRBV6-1 TGTGCCAGCAGTGAACCGGGAGCCTCCTACGAGCAGTACTTC CASSEPGASYEQYF
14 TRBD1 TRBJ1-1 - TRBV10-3 TGTGCCATACAAGAACGGGACAGGAACACTGAAGCTTTCTTT CAIQERDRNTEAFF
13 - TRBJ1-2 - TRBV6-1 TGTGCCAGCAGTGAACAGGAATACTATGGCTACACCTTC CASSEQEYYGYTF
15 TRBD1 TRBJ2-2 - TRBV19 TGTGCCAGTACCTCCACCAGACAGGGGACCGGGGAGCTGTTTTTT CASTSTRQGTGELFF
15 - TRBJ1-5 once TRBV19 TGTGCCAGTAAAGTCGGACAACAACTCAATCAGCCCCAGCATTTT CASKVGQQLNQPQHF
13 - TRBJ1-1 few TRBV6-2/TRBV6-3 TGTGCCAGCAGTTACCCTCACCGGGGTGAAGCTTTCTTT CASSYPHRGEAFF
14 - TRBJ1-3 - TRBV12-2 TGTGCAAGTCGCTTGACAGGGTCTGGAAACACCATATATTTT CASRLTGSGNTIYF
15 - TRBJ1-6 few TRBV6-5 TGTGCCAGCAGGGTCGCAGGGCGATTTGGTTCACCCCTCCACTTT CASRVAGRFGSPLHF
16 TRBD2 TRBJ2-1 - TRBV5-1 TGCGCCAGCAGCCCCAGCGGGGGTAACTCCTACAATGAGCAGTTCTTC CASSPSGGNSYNEQFF
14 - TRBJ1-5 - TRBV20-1 TGCAGTGCTAGTGGGCAGGGTAATTCTCAGCCCCAGCATTTT CSASGQGNSQPQHF
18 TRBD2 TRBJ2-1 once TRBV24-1 TGTGCCACCCGGGGAGGTAGCGGGAGGGCCAATTCCTACAATGAGCAGTTCTTC CATRGGSGRANSYNEQFF
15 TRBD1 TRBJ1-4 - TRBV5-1 TGCGCCAGCAGCTTTCGGACAGGGTTTAATGAAAAACTGTTTTTT CASSFRTGFNEKLFF
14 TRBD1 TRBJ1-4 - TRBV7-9 TGTGCCAGCAGCCAGGGACAGCTTAATGAAAAACTGTTTTTT CASSQGQLNEKLFF
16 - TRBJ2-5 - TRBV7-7 TGTGCCAGCAGCTTAGGCCTATCTAGAGACAGGGAGACCCAGTACTTC CASSLGLSRDRETQYF
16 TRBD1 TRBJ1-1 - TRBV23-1 TGCGCCAGCAGTCGTACAGGGGGAGAGATGAACACTGAAGCTTTCTTT CASSRTGGEMNTEAFF
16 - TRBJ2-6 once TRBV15 TGTGCCACCAGCAGAGATACAGGGCCTGGGGCCAACGTCCTGACTTTC CATSRDTGPGANVLTF
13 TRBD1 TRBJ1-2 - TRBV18 TGTGCCAGCTCACCAGACAGGGGGAATGGCTACACCTTC CASSPDRGNGYTF
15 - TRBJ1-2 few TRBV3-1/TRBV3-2 TGTGCCAGCAGCCAAGTCCCAGGGGCCAACTATGGCTACACCTTC CASSQVPGANYGYTF
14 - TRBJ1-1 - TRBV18 TGTGCCAGCTCACCTCTGGACACAGGCACTGAAGCTTTCTTT CASSPLDTGTEAFF
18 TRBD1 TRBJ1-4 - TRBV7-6 TGTGCCAGCAGCCTTGCTCCTAAAACGATGGACAGGGTAAAGGAACTGTTTTTT CASSLAPKTMDRVKELFF
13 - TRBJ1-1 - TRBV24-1 TGTGCCACCAGTGACAGGGGGAACACTGAAGCTTTCTTT CATSDRGNTEAFF
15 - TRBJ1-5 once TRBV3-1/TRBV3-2 TGTGCCAGCAGCCAAGATAGAAGGGAGTGGCAGCCCCAGCATTTT CASSQDRREWQPQHF
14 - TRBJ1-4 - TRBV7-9 TGTGCCAGCAGCTCAAGGACGGGGGGCGAAAAACTGTTTTTT CASSSRTGGEKLFF
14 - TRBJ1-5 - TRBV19 TGTGCCAGTAGTATTTACAGGGTTGAACAGCCCCAGCATTTT CASSIYRVEQPQHF
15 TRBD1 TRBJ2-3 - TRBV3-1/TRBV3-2 TGTGCCAGCAGCCCTGGGACAGACAACACAGATACGCAGTATTTT CASSPGTDNTDTQYF
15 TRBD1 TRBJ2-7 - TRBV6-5 TGTGCCAGCACCATCCTAGGACAGGGGATCTACGAGCAGTACTTC CASTILGQGIYEQYF
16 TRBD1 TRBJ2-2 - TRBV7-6 TGTGCCAGCAGCTTAGGGACAGGGGGAATGACCGGGGAGCTGTTTTTT CASSLGTGGMTGELFF
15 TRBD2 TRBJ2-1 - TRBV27 TGTGCCAGCAGTTTCCGGACTAGCGGGACCAATGAGCAGTTCTTC CASSFRTSGTNEQFF
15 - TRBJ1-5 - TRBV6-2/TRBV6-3 TGTGCCAGCAGTTACGCCGGGACTCCCAATCAGCCCCAGCATTTT CASSYAGTPNQPQHF
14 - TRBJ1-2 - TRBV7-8 TGTGCCAGCAGCCCAGGGAGGACTAACTATGGCTACACCTTC CASSPGRTNYGYTF
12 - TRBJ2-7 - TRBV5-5 TGTGCCAGCAGCTTGAATGAGTACGAGCAGTACTTC CASSLNEYEQYF
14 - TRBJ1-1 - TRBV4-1 TGCGCCAGCAGCCAGGGGCAGGGGCGCACTGAAGCTTTCTTT CASSQGQGRTEAFF
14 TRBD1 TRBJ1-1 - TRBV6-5 TGTGCCAGCAGAACCCAGGGGGCTTACACTGAAGCTTTCTTT CASRTQGAYTEAFF
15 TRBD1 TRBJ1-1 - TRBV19 TGTGCCAGTAGTATACAGGGGGTGGCGAACACTGAAGCTTTCTTT CASSIQGVANTEAFF
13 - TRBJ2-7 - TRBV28 TGTGCCAGCAGTTTATCGGGGTTGCACGAGCAGTACTTC CASSLSGLHEQYF
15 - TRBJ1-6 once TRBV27 TGTGCCAGCAGGGGGGCGGACGGGGATAATTCACCCCTCCACTTT CASRGADGDNSPLHF
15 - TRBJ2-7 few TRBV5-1 TGCGCCAGCACCCGGGGGGACAGGCGCTCCTACGAGCAGTACTTC CASTRGDRRSYEQYF
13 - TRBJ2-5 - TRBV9 TGTGCCAGCAGCGTAGATGTCGGGGAGACCCAGTACTTC CASSVDVGETQYF
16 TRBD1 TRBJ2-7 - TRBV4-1 TGCGCCAGCAGCCAAGATCCTCCCGGGACAGGCGACGAGCAGTACTTC CASSQDPPGTGDEQYF
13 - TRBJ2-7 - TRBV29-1 TGCAGCGTTGAATCAGCGTCCTCCTACGAGCAGTACTTC CSVESASSYEQYF
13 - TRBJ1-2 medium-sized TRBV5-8 TGTGCCAGCAGTTCAGGTCCAGCCTATGGCTACACCTTC CASSSGPAYGYTF
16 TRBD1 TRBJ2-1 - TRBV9 TGTGCCAGCAGCGTAAGCTCGGGACAGGGGGCAGGCGAGCAGTTCTTC CASSVSSGQGAGEQFF
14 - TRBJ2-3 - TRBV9 TGTGCCAGCAGCGTAGTCCAGGGCGCAGATACGCAGTATTTT CASSVVQGADTQYF
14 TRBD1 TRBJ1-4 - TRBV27 TGTGCCAGCACCTGGACAGGGAGGGATGAAAAACTGTTTTTT CASTWTGRDEKLFF
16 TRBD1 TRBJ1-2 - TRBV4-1 TGCGCCAGCAGCCAACTACCCGGAGGACAGGGCTATGGCTACACCTTC CASSQLPGGQGYGYTF